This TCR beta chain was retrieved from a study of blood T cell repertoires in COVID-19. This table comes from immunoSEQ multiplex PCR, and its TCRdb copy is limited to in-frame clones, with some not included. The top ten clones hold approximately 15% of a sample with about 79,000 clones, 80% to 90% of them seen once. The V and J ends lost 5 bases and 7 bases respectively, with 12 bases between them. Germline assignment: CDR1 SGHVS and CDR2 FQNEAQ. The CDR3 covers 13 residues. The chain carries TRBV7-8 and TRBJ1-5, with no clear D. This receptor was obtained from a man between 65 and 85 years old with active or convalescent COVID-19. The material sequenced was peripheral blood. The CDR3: CASSLLIGQPQHF. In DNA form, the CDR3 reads TGTGCCAGCAGCCTGCTCATTGGCCAGCCCCAGCATTTT.